This T cell receptor (beta chain) originates from a study of T cells in Graves' hyperthyroidism and ophthalmopathy. Study information: Peripheral blood was taken when the disease was first diagnosed, before any treatment began.

This CDR3 comprises 14 residues. Germline lookup yields CDR1 LNHDA and CDR2 SQIVND (reference sequence). Turning to this clonotype: The antigen remains undetermined. The conserved phenylalanine or tryptophan is not found at the CDR3 terminus, so this likely reflects a read error.

Study-level findings and limits: Peripheral blood also featured most of the thyroid clonotypes expanded above 0.001.

Amplification yielded TCR beta CDR3 regions, with RNA transcripts as the source. The TCR CDR3 first-round RT-PCR relied on the HTBI primer set. Via MiXCR, TCRdb re-called the multiplex PCR reads, giving one row per CDR3 protein. The repertoire holds under 250,000 distinct CDR3 sequences, with more than 20% as singletons. PBMCs were obtained from 7.5 to 10 ml fresh peripheral blood. Sequenced material: blood. The chain recombines TRBV19 with TRBJ2-7; D may be TRBD1 (6 bases). This clonotype was obtained from a woman in her thirties or forties with Graves' ophthalmopathy. CDR3 sequence: CAGSIRDTLYEQYL. The CDR3 region has the DNA TGTGCCGGTAGTATAAGGGACACCCTCTACGAGCAGTACCTC.